These 5 T cell receptor beta chains share one sample of origin, sequenced in a study of cytomegalovirus exposure and HLA in healthy donors. Generated by immunoSEQ multiplex PCR, the TCRdb table keeps only in-frame clones and is missing some. The sample contains roughly 120,000 clones, approximately 89% of which appear only once. Material: PBMCs. These receptor sequences come from a man younger than 45 in good health and CMV-seronegative.

The chain has TRBV29-1 and TRBJ2-7; possible D gene TRBD1, 5 bases. The CDR3 totals 13 residues. Germline V gene lookup returns CDR1 SQVTM and CDR2 ANQGSEA. V dropped 7 bases and J dropped 2 bases, with 15 bases sitting between them. The CDR3 protein is CSAHTGFAYEQYF. Written as DNA, the CDR3 is TGCAGCGCCCATACAGGTTTCGCCTACGAGCAGTACTTC.

The J gene is TRBJ2-5, the V gene TRBV11-2; D is undetermined. The V end was cut by 1 base, the J end by 7 bases, with 13 bases between. Looked up from germline, CDR1 is SGHAT and CDR2 is FQNNGV. The CDR3 spans 14 residues. The CDR3, as DNA: TGTGCCAGCAGCTTAGGTATAGCTCGGGTGACCCAGTACTTC. Translating it yields CASSLGIARVTQYF.

The gene calls are TRBV6-6 and TRBJ1-2; 7 positions match TRBD1. The V gene end was trimmed by 4 bases and the J gene end by 6 bases; junction bases not matched to a gene: 14. The CDR3 loop spans 16 amino acids. Looked up from germline, CDR1 is MNHNY and CDR2 is SVGAGI (reference sequence). CDR3 in amino acids: CASSSPPGTDINGYTF. Here the CDR3 DNA reads TGTGCCAGCAGTTCCCCCCCCGGGACAGATATTAATGGCTACACCTTC.

The chain recombines TRBV13 with TRBJ2-7, with a weak D call TRBD1 (6 bases). The length of the CDR3 is 15 residues. The V end was cut by 5 bases, the J end by 0 bases, with 14 bases between. Germline V gene lookup returns CDR1 PRHDT and CDR2 FYEKMQ (reference sequence). DNA for the CDR3: TGTGCCAGCAGCCGTCGACAGGCAACCTCCTACGAGCAGTACTTC. Translation: CASSRRQATSYEQYF.

CDR3 loop: CASSDGPGVYEQYF. For the CDR3, the DNA is TGTGCCAGCAGTGACGGCCCAGGGGTTTATGAGCAGTACTTC. The chain has TRBV2 and TRBJ2-7; possible D gene TRBD1, 6 bases. Germline-derived CDR1 and CDR2 are SNHLY and FYNNEI. CDR3 length: 14 amino acids. Deletions cut 3 bases from V and 7 bases from J, with 16 bases between. The full variable domain, in which reference TRBV2 and TRBJ2-7 provide the parts outside the CDR3, is EPEVTQTPSHQVTQMGQEVILRCVPISNHLYFYWYRQILGQKVEFLVSFYNNEISEKSEIFDDQFSVERPDGSNFTLKIRSTKLEDSAMYFCASSDGPGVYEQYFGPGTRLTVT.